These T cell receptor beta chains were read from a single sample in a study of blood T cell repertoires in COVID-19. The assay was immunoSEQ multiplex PCR, and TCRdb's table has in-frame clones only and misses some. The sample shows under 120,000 clones, 85% to 90% of them seen only once. The sample was peripheral blood. These receptors were obtained from a woman older than 75 with acute or convalescent COVID-19. Both conserved end residues are part of each CDR3. A D gene is named only where the DNA matches it firmly. The size field is filled for only some rows; it gives once, few, many or a size class.

NA	NA	TRBV12-1	TRBJ2-7	TGTGCCACCCAGGGACTTTCATCCTACGAGCAGTACTTC	CATQGLSSYEQYF
NA	NA	TRBV19	TRBJ1-2	TGTGCCAGTAGTATCGAGGTTCGGACAGACTATGGCTACACCTTC	CASSIEVRTDYGYTF
NA	NA	TRBV19	TRBJ1-3	TGTGCCAGTAGTACAACAGGGACCTCTGGAAACACCATATATTTT	CASSTTGTSGNTIYF
once	NA	TRBV27	TRBJ1-1	TGTGCCAGCAGTTTGGCCTTGAACACTGAAGCTTTCTTT	CASSLALNTEAFF
once	NA	TRBV2	TRBJ1-5	TGTGCCAGCAGTGACTCGGGGGGGTCTCAGCCCCAGCATTTT	CASSDSGGSQPQHF
NA	TRBD1	TRBV7-9	TRBJ1-1	TGTGCCAGCAGCTTAGGGACAGGGGGAAGCACTGAAGCTTTCTTT	CASSLGTGGSTEAFF
NA	NA	TRBV5-5	TRBJ1-1	TGTGCCAGCAGCTCTCAGGGTTATGTAGCTTTCTTT	CASSSQGYVAFF
NA	TRBD1	TRBV6-5	TRBJ2-7	TGTGCCAGCAGTTCCCGGGACAGCTCCTACGAGCAGTACTTC	CASSSRDSSYEQYF
NA	NA	TRBV27	TRBJ1-1	TGTGCCAGCAGGCGGGGCTATGGGGGAAGAGACACTGAAGCTTTCTTT	CASRRGYGGRDTEAFF
NA	NA	TRBV9	TRBJ2-5	TGTGCCAGCAGCGTAGCTACGTCGCTCCTGGAGACCCAGTACTTC	CASSVATSLLETQYF
NA	NA	TRBV12-3/TRBV12-4	TRBJ1-2	TGTGCCAGCAGTTTTCAACCAGGGTATGGCTACACCTTC	CASSFQPGYGYTF
NA	TRBD1	TRBV5-1	TRBJ1-1	TGCGCCAGCAGCTTGTTGGGGACAGGGTCCAGGAACACTGAAGCTTTCTTT	CASSLLGTGSRNTEAFF
NA	NA	TRBV24-1	TRBJ2-1	TGTGCCACCAGTAGACTCCCCTACAATGAGCAGTTCTTC	CATSRLPYNEQFF
NA	NA	TRBV2	TRBJ2-2	TGTGCCAGCAGTGCCGGGAACACCGGGGAGCTGTTTTTT	CASSAGNTGELFF
NA	TRBD1	TRBV5-1	TRBJ1-2	TGCGCCAGCAGCCCGGGACAGGGTGAGGGCTACACCTTC	CASSPGQGEGYTF
NA	TRBD1	TRBV6-1	TRBJ1-2	TGTGCCAGCAGTGAAGCGCTAGGACAGGGCTATGGCTACACCTTC	CASSEALGQGYGYTF
NA	NA	TRBV6-5	TRBJ1-3	TGTGCCAGCAGTTACAGGGGAAGCTCTGGAAACACCATATATTTT	CASSYRGSSGNTIYF
NA	TRBD2	TRBV7-2	TRBJ2-3	TGTGCCAGCGGGCCTCTTCCCGGGACTAGCGGGGGGGCCGGAGATACGCAGTATTTT	CASGPLPGTSGGAGDTQYF
few	TRBD1	TRBV15	TRBJ1-5	TGTGCCACCTCCCGACAGGGGATTAGCAATCAGCCCCAGCATTTT	CATSRQGISNQPQHF
NA	TRBD1	TRBV30	TRBJ1-6	TGTGCCTGGGAAGACAGGGGCTATTCACCCCTCCACTTT	CAWEDRGYSPLHF
NA	NA	TRBV7-2	TRBJ2-7	TGTGCCAGCAGCTTACAACTTGGCTCCTACGAGCAGTACTTC	CASSLQLGSYEQYF
NA	NA	TRBV7-9	TRBJ1-1	TGTGCCAGCAGCTTGAGTAACACTGAAGCTTTCTTT	CASSLSNTEAFF
NA	NA	TRBV5-1	TRBJ1-6	TGCGCCAGCAGCCCGGGATGGGCGAATTCACCCCTCCACTTT	CASSPGWANSPLHF
NA	NA	TRBV7-2	TRBJ1-1	TGTGCCAGCAGCATAACCGGGACTGTGAACACTGAAGCTTTCTTT	CASSITGTVNTEAFF
NA	NA	TRBV5-1	TRBJ2-6	TGCGCCAGCAGCTTGGCGCAGGTTGCTGGGGCCAACGTCCTGACTTTC	CASSLAQVAGANVLTF
NA	TRBD1	TRBV7-9	TRBJ1-4	TGTGCCAGCAGCTTAGGAAGGCGGACAGGGGGTCGGGAAAAACTGTTTTTT	CASSLGRRTGGREKLFF
NA	NA	TRBV12-3/TRBV12-4	TRBJ2-5	TGTGCCAGCAGCCAGGACTCGAAAGAGACCCAGTACTTC	CASSQDSKETQYF
NA	NA	TRBV7-9	TRBJ1-2	TGTGCCAGCACCCCACGGGGGTTTGGTGGCTACACCTTC	CASTPRGFGGYTF
NA	TRBD1	TRBV28	TRBJ1-2	TGTGCCAGCAGCTCGGGACAGGGGGGCTATGGCTACACCTTC	CASSSGQGGYGYTF
NA	TRBD1	TRBV3-1/TRBV3-2	TRBJ2-7	TGTGCCAGCAGCCAAGATAAACAGGGGGCGAACGAGCAGTACTTC	CASSQDKQGANEQYF
NA	NA	TRBV27	TRBJ2-3	TGTGCCAGCAGTTCCCTCGGGGTTTTAGCTCTGAGCACAGATACGCAGTATTTT	CASSSLGVLALSTDTQYF
NA	NA	TRBV29-1	TRBJ2-5	TGCAGCGTTGATTTCGGGGTAGAGACCCAGTACTTC	CSVDFGVETQYF
NA	NA	TRBV2	TRBJ1-4	TGTGCCAGCAGTGAAGGGGGGGTTCATGAAAAACTGTTTTTT	CASSEGGVHEKLFF
NA	NA	TRBV10-3	TRBJ1-6	TGTGCCATCAGTGAGACAGGGTTAAATTCACCCCTCCACTTT	CAISETGLNSPLHF
NA	TRBD1	TRBV7-9	TRBJ1-6	TGTGCCAGCAGCCGACAGGGGGGAAATTCACCCCTCCACTTT	CASSRQGGNSPLHF
NA	TRBD1	TRBV28	TRBJ1-2	TGTGCCAGCAGTTTCCTGACAGGGGGAGGCTACACCTTC	CASSFLTGGGYTF
NA	NA	TRBV18	TRBJ2-7	TGTGCCAGCTCACCTAGTGGACAGCCCTACGAGCAGTACTTC	CASSPSGQPYEQYF
NA	NA	TRBV5-6	TRBJ1-1	TGTGCCAGCAGCTTGGGAGGTCTGGTAGAAGCTTTCTTT	CASSLGGLVEAFF
NA	NA	TRBV5-4	TRBJ1-1	TGTGCCAGCAGCAAGACAGGAGGAAACACTGAAGCTTTCTTT	CASSKTGGNTEAFF
NA	NA	TRBV5-1	TRBJ2-5	TGCGCCAGCAGCTTGGGGAACAGGCCCTCCGAAGAGACCCAGTACTTC	CASSLGNRPSEETQYF
NA	NA	TRBV28	TRBJ1-5	TGTGCCAGCACCCTCTGGGGGCAGGGTCAGCCCCAGCATTTT	CASTLWGQGQPQHF
NA	TRBD1	TRBV19	TRBJ1-3	TGTGCCAGTAGTAGACAGGGTCTTGGAAACACCATATATTTT	CASSRQGLGNTIYF
NA	NA	TRBV5-1	TRBJ1-3	TGCGCCAGCAGCTTGGCAGGCCTCGGAAACACCATATATTTT	CASSLAGLGNTIYF
once	TRBD1	TRBV2	TRBJ1-4	TGTGCCAGCAGTGCTCCGGGACAGGGAATTGATGCGGGTGAAAAACTGTTTTTT	CASSAPGQGIDAGEKLFF
NA	TRBD2	TRBV28	TRBJ2-7	TGTGCCAGCACCTCCGGGACTAGTACCCACGAGCAGTACTTC	CASTSGTSTHEQYF
NA	NA	TRBV30	TRBJ2-5	TGTGCCTGGATCAGATCCGAGACCCAGTACTTC	CAWIRSETQYF
NA	NA	TRBV25-1	TRBJ2-7	TGTGCCAGCAGTGATGTGGGACGGGGGTACTCCTACGAGCAGTACTTC	CASSDVGRGYSYEQYF
NA	TRBD1	TRBV4-3	TRBJ1-3	TGCGCCAGCAGCCAAGTGGGGCCAGGGGGAGTGCGAGACACCATATATTTT	CASSQVGPGGVRDTIYF
NA	NA	TRBV5-1	TRBJ2-1	TGCGCCAGCAGCTTGACCCAGGTGACCTACAATGAGCAGTTCTTC	CASSLTQVTYNEQFF